Presented here are 26 T cell receptor beta chains from one specimen sequenced in a study of control samples from healthy donors and cancer patients. Profiling relied on immunoSEQ multiplex PCR, and the TCRdb table lists in-frame clones only, not all of them. Among roughly 190,000 clones, 91% were seen once, and the ten largest hold approximately 2%. Sequenced: blood. Receptors originate from a man under 40 in good health.

This sequence joins TRBV7-8 and TRBJ1-6, with 8 bases aligning to TRBD1. Germline assignment: CDR1 SGHVS and CDR2 FQNEAQ. The CDR3 loop spans 14 amino acids. J was trimmed by 7 bases and V by 4 bases; bases with no gene match: 3. In nucleotides, the CDR3 is TGTGCCAGCAGCTGGGACAGGTTAAATTCACCCCTCCACTTT. The encoded protein is CASSWDRLNSPLHF. Looking up the rest from reference TRBV7-8 and TRBJ1-6 gives the full variable domain: GAGVSQSPRYKVAKRGQDVALRCDPISGHVSLFWYQQALGQGPEFLTYFQNEAQLDKSGLPSDRFFAERPEGSVSTLKIQRTQQEDSAVYLCASSWDRLNSPLHFGNGTRLTVT.

The chain employs TRBV3-1 (or the pseudogene TRBV3-2) and TRBJ1-1, with TRBD1 matching 11 bases. The CDR3 has 15 amino acids. Germline V gene lookup returns CDR1 LGHDT and CDR2 YNNKEL (reference sequence). V was clipped by 5 bases and J by 5 bases; unmatched bases: 7. CDR3 sequence reads: CASSGRGQGVTEAFF. The CDR3 DNA follows: TGTGCCAGCAGCGGACGGGGACAGGGGGTAACTGAAGCTTTCTTT.

J is TRBJ2-7 and V is TRBV12-3 or TRBV12-4, with D tentatively TRBD1 (6 bases). Trimming stripped 5 bases from V and 6 bases from J, with 8 bases between. This CDR3 contains 11 residues. CDR3 nucleotide sequence: TGTGCCAGCAGTCGGACAGCCGAGCAGTACTTC. Protein sequence: CASSRTAEQYF.

The chain combines TRBV5-1 with TRBJ1-4; D is ambiguous. V dropped 1 base and J dropped 5 bases, with 15 bases sitting between them. The length of the CDR3 is 16 residues. In germline, CDR1 is SGHRS, CDR2 YFSETQ. As DNA, the CDR3 is TGCGCCAGCAGCTTGACTCGGGAGGCTGGCAATGAAAAACTGTTTTTT. Amino acid sequence: CASSLTREAGNEKLFF.

The V and J genes are TRBV7-9 and TRBJ1-1; 7 positions match TRBD1. V trimming: 6 bases; J trimming: 5 bases; junction bases outside the gene matches: 9. The CDR3 is 14 residues long. The germline V gene has CDR1 SEHNR and CDR2 FQNEAQ (reference sequence). CDR3 coding DNA: TGTGCCAGCAGACCCCGACAGGGTTGGACTGAAGCTTTCTTT. It specifies CASRPRQGWTEAFF.

The chain employs TRBV2 and TRBJ1-6; TRBD1 is a possible D gene (5 bases). Deletions cut 6 bases from V and 9 bases from J, with 15 bases between. Germline CDR1 SNHLY, CDR2 FYNNEI. The CDR3 loop spans 14 amino acids. CDR3 in amino acids: CASSREGVSSPLHF. Here the CDR3 DNA reads TGTGCCAGCAGCAGGGAAGGGGTTAGTTCACCCCTCCACTTT. The complete variable domain, with remaining parts taken from reference TRBV2 and TRBJ1-6, reads EPEVTQTPSHQVTQMGQEVILRCVPISNHLYFYWYRQILGQKVEFLVSFYNNEISEKSEIFDDQFSVERPDGSNFTLKIRSTKLEDSAMYFCASSREGVSSPLHFGNGTRLTVT.

The rearrangement links TRBV6-5 to TRBJ2-7, with 8 bases lining up with TRBD1. CDR1 is MNHEY and CDR2 is SVGAGI in the germline V gene. The CDR3 is made up of 15 amino acids. V trimming: 2 bases; J trimming: 5 bases; junction bases outside the gene matches: 8. CDR3 region: CASSYESRGRDEQYF. CDR3 nucleotide sequence: TGTGCCAGCAGTTACGAGTCCAGGGGGCGCGACGAGCAGTACTTC.

This chain links TRBV6-2 or TRBV6-3 with TRBJ2-6; D is undetermined. Germline-derived CDR1 and CDR2 are MNHEY and SVGEGT. The CDR3 length is 18 residues. Trimming took 2 bases from V and 0 from J, leaving 14 bases between them. CDR3 sequence reads: CASSYGSHSGSGANVLTF. The CDR3 region has the DNA TGTGCCAGCAGTTACGGGTCCCATTCGGGCTCTGGGGCCAACGTCCTGACTTTC.

The J gene is TRBJ2-1, the V gene TRBV19, with 9 nucleotides matching TRBD2. This CDR3 is built from 15 residues. J was trimmed by 6 bases and V by 4 bases; bases with no gene match: 7. From germline, CDR1 is LNHDA and CDR2 SQIVND (reference sequence). The CDR3 bases are TGTGCCAGTAGTACCCAAGGACTAGCGACCAATGAGCAGTTCTTC. Translated, it gives CASSTQGLATNEQFF.

This chain's CDR3 is CASSYGGMNTEAFF. The CDR3, as DNA: TGTGCCAGCAGTTATGGGGGCATGAACACTGAAGCTTTCTTT. J is TRBJ1-1 and V is TRBV5-5; D perhaps matches TRBD1 (6 bases). Germline CDR1 SGHKS, CDR2 YYEKEE (reference sequence). The CDR3 contains 14 residues. V lost 5 bases, J lost 0 bases, and 11 bases lay in between.

J is TRBJ1-3 and V is TRBV20-1; D perhaps matches TRBD1 (6 bases). Trimming removed 3 bases from V and 7 bases from J, with 13 bases in between. The CDR3 is 13 residues long. Germline CDR1 is DFQATT and CDR2 is SNEGSKA (reference sequence). CDR3 coding DNA: TGCAGTGCTAGTGAGGGGGTTTGGAACACCATATATTTT. Its translation: CSASEGVWNTIYF.

The chain employs TRBV10-1 and TRBJ2-7; D uncertain. Germline CDR1 WNHNN, CDR2 SYGVQD (reference sequence). V lost 2 bases to trimming and J lost 0 bases, with 5 bases between them. The CDR3 consists of 13 residues. CDR3 DNA: TGCGCCAGCAGTGAGGGCCTCTCCTACGAGCAGTACTTC. Residues: CASSEGLSYEQYF.

The chain recombines TRBV21-1 with TRBJ2-1; whether TRBD1, the table's D call, matches the DNA was not checked. TRBV21-1 is reported as a pseudogene. The CDR3 consists of 16 residues. CDR3 DNA: TGTGCCAGCAGCAAAGGCGGACAGGGGGCCTACAATGAGCAGTTCTTC. Protein sequence: CASSKGGQGAYNEQFF.

V is TRBV9 and J is TRBJ1-3; D is undetermined. Trimming removed 0 bases at V and 0 bases at J, with 10 bases between. This CDR3 region has 16 residues. Germline assignment: CDR1 SGDLS and CDR2 YYNGEE. In DNA form, the CDR3 reads TGTGCCAGCAGCGTAGATGTAGGGAGCTCTGGAAACACCATATATTTT. Amino acid sequence: CASSVDVGSSGNTIYF.

The chain recombines TRBV7-2 with TRBJ2-3, with D hard to call. Trimming pared 5 bases from V and 6 bases from J, leaving 12 bases between. The CDR3 runs to 13 residues. The V gene's germline CDR1 is SGHTA and CDR2 FQGNSA. The CDR3 loop reads CASSPAERDTQYF. CDR3 sequence (DNA): TGTGCCAGCAGCCCGGCGGAACGGGATACGCAGTATTTT.

The chain couples TRBV5-6 to TRBJ2-1; TRBD1 aligns across 7 bases. This CDR3 has 15 amino acids. V was pared by 1 base and J by 13 bases, with 14 bases of the junction left unmatched. Germline lookup yields CDR1 SGHDT and CDR2 YYEEEE. This chain's CDR3 is CASSLTAGQEMSQFF. For the CDR3, the DNA is TGTGCCAGCAGCTTGACGGCTGGACAGGAAATGAGCCAGTTCTTC.

This chain joins TRBV6-5 and TRBJ2-3; tentative D call: TRBD1 (5 bases). This CDR3 has 10 amino acids. Trimming removed 10 bases from V and 5 bases from J, with 7 bases in between. Germline assignment: CDR1 MNHEY and CDR2 SVGAGI. CDR3 region: CATRGDTQYF. The CDR3 nucleotides read TGTGCCACAAGGGGAGATACGCAGTATTTT.

V gene TRBV11-2 combines with J gene TRBJ2-1; 8 positions agree with TRBD2. V shed 1 base, J shed 4 bases, and the junction held 3 bases outside the gene matches. This CDR3 comprises 15 residues. CDR1 is SGHAT, CDR2 FQNNGV, per germline. Here the CDR3 DNA reads TGTGCCAGCAGCTTAGGCGGGGGGTATTACAATGAGCAGTTCTTC. It is translated as CASSLGGGYYNEQFF. The full variable domain, in which reference TRBV11-2 and TRBJ2-1 provide the parts outside the CDR3, is EAGVAQSPRYKIIEKRQSVAFWCNPISGHATLYWYQQILGQGPKLLIQFQNNGVVDDSQLPKDRFSAERLKGVDSTLKIQPAKLEDSAVYLCASSLGGGYYNEQFFGPGTRLTVL.

This chain links TRBV23-1 with TRBJ2-7; possible D gene TRBD1, 5 bases. TRBV23-1 is noted as an ORF with a role that remains uncertain. This CDR3 has 14 amino acids. V lost 3 bases to trimming and J lost 2 bases, with 11 bases between them. The CDR3 DNA is TGCGCCAGCAGTCATGGCAGGGCCCCCTACGAGCAGTACTTC. Protein: CASSHGRAPYEQYF.

This clone was found a few times. The genes are TRBV18 and TRBJ1-4; TRBD1 aligns across 10 bases. CDR1 and CDR2 from the germline V gene are KGHSH and LQKENI. The CDR3 contains 17 residues. V shed 1 base, J shed 5 bases, and the junction held 7 bases outside the gene matches. CDR3: CASSPQGLDRGNEKLFF. In DNA, the CDR3 is TGTGCCAGCTCACCACAGGGACTGGACAGGGGGAATGAAAAACTGTTTTTT.

This clone was detected only a few times. Other DNA sequences in the same sample also yield this CDR3. The CDR3 reads CASSQGGTGFHF. The CDR3 DNA reads TGTGCCAGCAGCCAAGGTGGGACCGGGTTCCACTTT. This chain joins TRBV4-2 and TRBJ1-6; weak D call: TRBD1 (5 bases). Trimming took 1 base from V and 17 from J, leaving 12 bases between them. Germline assignment: CDR1 LGHNA and CDR2 YNFKEQ. The CDR3 length is 12 residues.

The CDR3 DNA reads TGTGCCAGCAGCCCCCGGGGGGAAGAACCCACAGATACGCAGTATTTT. It is translated as CASSPRGEEPTDTQYF. J is TRBJ2-3 and V is TRBV7-9, with 7 bases aligning to TRBD2. The CDR3 sequence is 16 residues long. CDR1 SEHNR and CDR2 FQNEAQ come from the germline V gene (reference sequence). V shed 5 bases, J shed 2 bases, and the junction held 10 bases outside the gene matches.

A remark on this clone: Germline is not matched at one junction end, which may reflect a read error. The rearrangement uses TRBV6-4 and TRBJ2-2; weak D call: TRBD1 (5 bases). This CDR3 is 16 amino acids long. From germline, CDR1 is MRHNA and CDR2 SNTAGT. CDR3 sequence reads: CASSNSRVAHSGELFF. CDR3 DNA sequence: TGTGCCAGCAGTAACTCCAGGGTCGCGCATTCCGGGGAGCTGTTTTTT.

This chain joins TRBV10-1 and TRBJ2-3, with 9 bases lining up with TRBD2. V was pared by 0 bases and J by 2 bases, with 3 bases of the junction left unmatched. There are 16 residues in the CDR3. The germline V gene has CDR1 WNHNN and CDR2 SYGVQD (reference sequence). CDR3 DNA sequence: TGCGCCAGCAGTGAGTCTAGCGGGGGAACCACAGATACGCAGTATTTT. Translated: CASSESSGGTTDTQYF.

In its sample, this clone was seen a few times. Other DNA sequences in the sample encode the same CDR3. V is TRBV5-6 and J is TRBJ2-7; D is unclear. Germline CDR1 and CDR2: SGHDT and YYEEEE. The CDR3 spans 13 residues. V lost 1 base and J 4 bases, leaving 9 bases between the germline ends. CDR3 DNA sequence: TGTGCCAGCAGCTTGATGTCGGTTTACGAGCAGTACTTC. Its translation is CASSLMSVYEQYF.

Worth noting for this clone: This sample includes further DNA sequences coding for the same CDR3. V and J are TRBV20-1 and TRBJ2-3; unclear D gene. Germline V lookup: CDR1 DFQATT, CDR2 SNEGSKA (reference sequence). Trimming took off 2 bases at V and 5 bases at J, with 5 bases between the two ends. The CDR3 has 11 amino acids. The CDR3: CSARSGDTQYF. CDR3 bases: TGCAGTGCTAGATCGGGAGATACGCAGTATTTT.